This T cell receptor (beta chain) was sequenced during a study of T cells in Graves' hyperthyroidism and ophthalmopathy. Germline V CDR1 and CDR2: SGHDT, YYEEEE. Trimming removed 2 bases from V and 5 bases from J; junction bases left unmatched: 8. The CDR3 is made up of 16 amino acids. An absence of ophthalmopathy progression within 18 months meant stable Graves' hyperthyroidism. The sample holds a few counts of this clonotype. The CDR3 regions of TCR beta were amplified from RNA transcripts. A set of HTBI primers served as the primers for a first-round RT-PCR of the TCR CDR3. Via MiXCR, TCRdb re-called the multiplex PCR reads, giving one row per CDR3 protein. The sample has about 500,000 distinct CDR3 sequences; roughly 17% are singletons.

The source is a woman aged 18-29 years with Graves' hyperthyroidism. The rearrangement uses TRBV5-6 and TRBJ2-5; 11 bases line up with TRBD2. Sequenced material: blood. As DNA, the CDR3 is TGTGCCAGCAGCTTTGTTAGCGGGGGGGCGGGTGAGACCCAGTACTTC. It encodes CASSFVSGGAGETQYF.